Presented here are 29 T cell receptor beta chains from one specimen sequenced in a study of T-cell memory formation after mild COVID-19. TCRdb called the 5' RACE reads again in MiXCR, with one record for every CDR3 protein. The sample has a few hundred thousand distinct CDR3 sequences; 20% to 25% are singletons. Input material: PBMCs or a T cell subset sorted from them (not recorded which). The receptors originated from a man aged 18 to 35 who had mild COVID-19 (a few samples of this study predate the infection). Cell type and time point are not known.

This clonotype was seen more than once but under ten times. The chain uses TRBV4-1 and TRBJ2-5; 8 nucleotides align to TRBD2. The junction had 9 bases not matched to a gene; V was cut back by 4 bases and J by 5 bases. This CDR3 is built from 15 residues. The germline V gene has CDR1 MGHRA and CDR2 YSYEKL. The CDR3 region is CASSPFSGGQETQYF. The CDR3 nucleotides are TGCGCCAGCAGCCCCTTCTCGGGGGGGCAGGAGACCCAGTACTTC.

The rearrangement links TRBV28 to TRBJ1-6; TRBD1 agrees at 9 bases. This CDR3 contains 22 residues. Germline trimming cut 5 bases from V and 4 bases from J; bases unmatched to any gene: 24. Germline CDR1 reads MDHEN; CDR2 reads SYDVKM. The CDR3 nucleotides read TGTGCCAGCAGTCTACTATCGGGAGCCGGGACAGGGATCTTCGTTTATAATTCACCCCTCCACTTT. It codes for CASSLLSGAGTGIFVYNSPLHF. Based on the CDR3 plus reference TRBV28 and TRBJ1-6, the full variable domain is DVKVTQSSRYLVKRTGEKVFLECVQDMDHENMFWYRQDPGLGLRLIYFSYDVKMKEKGDIPEGYSVSREKKERFSLILESASTNQTSMYLCASSLLSGAGTGIFVYNSPLHFGNGTRLTVT.

The chain links TRBV7-9 to TRBJ1-1; D call uncertain. Trimming pared 0 bases from V and 0 bases from J, leaving 14 bases between. This CDR3 comprises 17 residues. Germline CDR1 and CDR2: SEHNR and FQNEAQ (reference sequence). Here the CDR3 reads CASSLARLAVMNTEAFF. CDR3 bases: TGTGCCAGCAGCTTAGCGCGCTTAGCAGTCATGAACACTGAAGCTTTCTTT.

The chain carries TRBV20-1 and TRBJ1-6; no reliable D call. The germline CDR1 and CDR2 sequences are DFQATT and SNEGSKA (reference sequence). Between the trimmed V and J ends, which lost 5 bases and 7 bases, there was a span of 15 bases. The CDR3 is 14 residues long. The CDR3 DNA sequence: TGCAGTGCTTCCGCCCGGACGGCCAATTCACCCCTCCACTTT. It encodes CSASARTANSPLHF.

This clonotype was seen a handful of times. This chain uses TRBV5-1 with TRBJ1-2; TRBD1 matches at 7 bases. Looked up from germline, CDR1 is SGHRS and CDR2 is YFSETQ. This CDR3 comprises 14 residues. The V segment lost 1 base and the J segment 3 bases; nucleotides outside the gene matches: 3. Here the CDR3 reads CASSLTGVDYGYTF. In DNA form, the CDR3 reads TGCGCCAGCAGCTTGACAGGGGTTGACTATGGCTACACCTTC.

The table lists this clonotype with a few counts. The chain carries TRBV6-5 and TRBJ1-1, with D tentatively TRBD1 (5 bases). The germline gives CDR1 MNHEY, CDR2 SVGAGI. The CDR3 spans 13 residues. Trimming stripped 0 bases from V and 6 bases from J, with 8 bases between. The CDR3 bases are TGTGCCAGCAGTTACTCATGGGGCTCTGAAGCTTTCTTT. This translates into CASSYSWGSEAFF.

V and J are TRBV9 and TRBJ2-3; 7 bases are shared with TRBD1. Germline CDR1 SGDLS, CDR2 YYNGEE. After removal of 4 bases from V and 0 bases from J, the junction contained 5 bases not matched to a gene. This CDR3 contains 15 residues. CDR3 nucleotides: TGTGCCAGCAGCAGGGGGCTAGGGAGCACAGATACGCAGTATTTT. It translates to CASSRGLGSTDTQYF.

This clonotype appeared a few times. The CDR3, as DNA: TGTGCCAGCACCACGAACACTGAAGCTTTCTTT. This encodes CASTTNTEAFF. The V call is TRBV5-5, the J call TRBJ1-1; no definite D call. This CDR3 has 11 residues. Trimming removed 6 bases from V and 1 base from J, with 4 bases in between. The germline gives CDR1 SGHKS, CDR2 YYEKEE (reference sequence).

This clonotype was counted only a few times. The genes are TRBV5-1 and TRBJ1-1; D remains unclear. The V and J ends lost 0 bases and 4 bases respectively, with 13 bases between them. Germline CDR1 is SGHRS and CDR2 is YFSETQ. The CDR3 runs to 15 residues. The CDR3 sequence: CASSLDIGSGTEAFF. The CDR3 DNA reads TGCGCCAGCAGCTTGGATATAGGGTCGGGCACTGAAGCTTTCTTT.

The chain uses TRBV19 and TRBJ2-3; D uncertain. Germline V gives CDR1 LNHDA, CDR2 SQIVND (reference sequence). Trimming took off 3 bases at V and 4 bases at J, with 17 bases between the two ends. This CDR3 comprises 16 residues. The CDR3 spells CASSILKTMSPDTQYF. The CDR3 DNA is TGTGCCAGTAGTATTTTGAAGACAATGAGTCCAGATACGCAGTATTTT.

This chain joins TRBV7-9 and TRBJ2-5, with a possible D match to TRBD2 (6 bases). V lost 0 bases to trimming and J lost 5 bases, with 13 bases between them. The germline CDR1 and CDR2 sequences are SEHNR and FQNEAQ (reference sequence). This CDR3 is built from 15 residues. CDR3 sequence (DNA): TGTGCCAGCAGCTTAGCGGAGGGGACTCCCGAGACCCAGTACTTC. Translating it yields CASSLAEGTPETQYF.

The chain is built from TRBV5-5 and TRBJ1-5, with D unresolved. This CDR3 is built from 16 residues. Germline V gene lookup returns CDR1 SGHKS and CDR2 YYEKEE (reference sequence). Trimming took 4 bases from V and 4 from J, leaving 18 bases between them. The CDR3 sequence is CASSHGGQVPNQPQHF. The CDR3 DNA is TGTGCCAGCAGCCACGGAGGCCAGGTCCCTAATCAGCCCCAGCATTTT.

There are a few counts of this clonotype. The DNA for the CDR3 is TGCGCCAGCAGCGTACTAGCGGGGGGAGTAACCGGGGAGCTGTTTTTT. Protein sequence: CASSVLAGGVTGELFF. The chain combines TRBV5-1 with TRBJ2-2; 12 nucleotides line up with TRBD2. CDR1 SGHRS and CDR2 YFSETQ come from the germline V gene. V was clipped by 4 bases and J by 5 bases; unmatched bases: 6. The CDR3 runs 16 residues.

This rearrangement joins TRBV6-5 to TRBJ1-2; D is uncertain. Germline CDR1 and CDR2: MNHEY and SVGAGI. V gave up 7 bases and J gave up 0 bases, with 12 bases separating them. The CDR3 length is 14 residues. The CDR3 sequence: CASTPMPSNYGYTF. The CDR3 nucleotides are TGTGCCAGCACCCCAATGCCCTCTAACTATGGCTACACCTTC.

Comment on this clonotype: At one boundary the junction diverges from the germline segment, which might be a read error. The rearrangement links TRBV7-2 to TRBJ2-7, with D possibly TRBD2 on 7 matching bases. CDR1 and CDR2 (germline): SGHTA, FQGNSA. This CDR3 spans 15 amino acids. CDR3: CASSLAGGASFEQYF. CDR3 in DNA: TGTGCCAGCAGCTTAGCGGGGGGGGCATCCTTCGAGCAGTACTTC.

Written as DNA, the CDR3 is TGTGCCAGCAGTATTAGCCCCCCTGGCGGGGGGGAGCAGTTCTTC. This sequence encodes CASSISPPGGGEQFF. This chain uses TRBV7-8 with TRBJ2-1; TRBD2 matches 8 bases. The V gene's germline CDR1 is SGHVS and CDR2 FQNEAQ. V was pared by 6 bases and J by 10 bases, with 14 bases of the junction left unmatched. The CDR3 has 15 amino acids.

The chain couples TRBV7-6 to TRBJ2-3; TRBD1 agrees at 8 bases. The CDR3 spans 15 residues. J gave up 6 bases and V 5 bases, and 10 bases lay outside the gene matches. CDR1 and CDR2 (germline): SGHVS, FNYEAQ. The CDR3: CASSARGRGIDTQYF. The CDR3 DNA reads TGTGCCAGCAGCGCCAGGGGGCGCGGTATTGATACGCAGTATTTT.

This clonotype was seen more than once but under ten times. This chain links TRBV15 with TRBJ1-3, with D uncertain. Trimming stripped 0 bases from V and 2 bases from J, with 8 bases between. The CDR3 spans 15 residues. The germline CDR1 and CDR2 sequences are LNHNV and YYDKDF (reference sequence). The CDR3 bases are TGTGCCACCAGCAGAGATAAAGGAACTGGAAACACCATATATTTT. Protein product: CATSRDKGTGNTIYF.

This rearrangement joins TRBV7-8 to TRBJ1-1; TRBD1 is a possible D gene (6 bases). Germline V lookup: CDR1 SGHVS, CDR2 FQNEAQ. Trimming left V 1 base short and J 5 bases short, with 17 bases between. The CDR3 extends over 16 amino acids. CDR3 region: CASSLDAGAGSTEAFF. CDR3 bases: TGTGCCAGCAGCTTAGATGCGGGGGCCGGATCGACTGAAGCTTTCTTT.

In this sample, this clonotype turned up a few times. This chain joins TRBV20-1 and TRBJ1-6; 9 bases agree with TRBD1. The length of the CDR3 is 15 residues. From germline, CDR1 is DFQATT and CDR2 SNEGSKA (reference sequence). Trimming at V came to 1 base and at J to 7 bases, leaving 5 bases not matched to a gene. This CDR3 is CSARVWDRENSPLHF. CDR3 sequence (DNA): TGCAGTGCTAGAGTCTGGGACAGGGAGAATTCACCCCTCCACTTT.

This clonotype was seen a handful of times. The rearrangement joins TRBV7-6 to TRBJ2-5; 9 bases are shared with TRBD2. Germline V CDR1 and CDR2: SGHVS, FNYEAQ. The CDR3 sequence is 18 residues long. The V segment lost 0 bases and the J segment 4 bases; nucleotides outside the gene matches: 12. For the CDR3, the DNA is TGTGCCAGCAGCTTAGCGCTAAGAGGAGCGGGGGGCGGAGAGACCCAGTACTTC. This encodes CASSLALRGAGGGETQYF.

There are a few counts of this clonotype. The V gene is TRBV7-9, the J gene TRBJ1-2; D unresolved. The length of the CDR3 is 13 residues. V gave up 2 bases and J gave up 6 bases, with 10 bases separating them. Per germline, CDR1 SEHNR and CDR2 FQNEAQ (reference sequence). The CDR3 DNA reads as TGTGCCAGCAGCTTAAGTGGAAATGATGGCTACACCTTC. This codes for CASSLSGNDGYTF. The full variable domain, with the rest looked up from reference TRBV7-9 and TRBJ1-2, is DTGVSQNPRHKITKRGQNVTFRCDPISEHNRLYWYRQTLGQGPEFLTYFQNEAQLEKSRLLSDRFSAERPKGSFSTLEIQRTEQGDSAMYLCASSLSGNDGYTFGSGTRLTVV.

This clonotype was seen a few times. V is TRBV28 and J is TRBJ2-7, with D possibly TRBD1 on 6 matching bases. The CDR3 is made up of 15 amino acids. The V gene lost 2 bases and the J gene lost 6 bases, with 17 bases spanning the gap. CDR1 is MDHEN, CDR2 SYDVKM, per germline. CDR3 DNA sequence: TGTGCCAGCAGTTTAAGACCGGCAGGGGTGGGCGAGCAGTACTTC. This encodes CASSLRPAGVGEQYF.

The V gene is TRBV6-5, the J gene TRBJ1-1; D uncertain. CDR3 length equals 17 residues. V was cut by 1 base and J by 0 bases, with 15 bases left in between. Germline CDR1 is MNHEY and CDR2 is SVGAGI. This CDR3 reads CASSYFHPRTVNTEAFF. CDR3 coding DNA: TGTGCCAGCAGTTACTTCCACCCACGGACGGTGAACACTGAAGCTTTCTTT.

The genes are TRBV7-9 and TRBJ2-1; D is uncertain. Looked up from germline, CDR1 is SEHNR and CDR2 is FQNEAQ (reference sequence). V gave up 5 bases and J gave up 11 bases, with 10 bases separating them. The CDR3 extends over 11 amino acids. Here the CDR3 DNA reads TGTGCCAGCAGCGCCCGCCTTCAGCAGTTCTTC. This gives the protein CASSARLQQFF.

This chain uses TRBV6-5 with TRBJ2-2; 12 bases align to TRBD2. The V segment lost 2 bases and the J segment 4 bases; nucleotides outside the gene matches: 11. Germline V gene data show CDR1 as MNHEY and CDR2 as SVGAGI. The CDR3 spans 19 residues. The CDR3 DNA sequence: TGTGCCAGCAGTTACGGTCTGCTAGCGGGGGGGCCCGGCACCGGGGAGCTGTTTTTT. It specifies CASSYGLLAGGPGTGELFF.

The chain uses TRBV20-1 and TRBJ2-3, with 8 bases fitting TRBD1. The CDR3 is 15 residues long. In germline, CDR1 is DFQATT, CDR2 SNEGSKA (reference sequence). After removal of 1 base from V and 3 bases from J, the junction contained 6 bases not matched to a gene. This chain's CDR3 is CSARGTGWGTDTQYF. The CDR3 nucleotides read TGCAGTGCTAGAGGGACAGGGTGGGGGACAGATACGCAGTATTTT.

The rearrangement joins TRBV11-2 to TRBJ2-5; 9 bases fit TRBD2. V lost 0 bases and J lost 0; bases outside the gene matches: 11. Germline CDR1 SGHAT, CDR2 FQNNGV. The CDR3 covers 19 residues. This CDR3 reads CASSLDVLDSGGYQETQYF. CDR3 DNA sequence: TGTGCCAGCAGCTTAGATGTCCTCGATAGCGGGGGCTACCAAGAGACCCAGTACTTC.

The genes are TRBV4-3 and TRBJ1-4; 8 positions agree with TRBD1. The CDR3 sequence is 14 residues long. V trimming: 8 bases; J trimming: 3 bases; junction bases outside the gene matches: 5. Per the germline V gene, CDR1 is LGHNA and CDR2 is YSLEER. The chain's CDR3 is CASARGQANEKLFF. The CDR3 bases are TGCGCCAGCGCGAGGGGACAGGCTAATGAAAAACTGTTTTTT.